This record looks at one TCR beta chain sequence and its context. Its target is not known. Libraries were prepared by immunoSEQ multiplex PCR; TCRdb keeps only in-frame clonotypes and omits some of them. The sample lists 15,000 to 20,000 clones; around 90% were seen once. V trimming: 3 bases; J trimming: 6 bases; junction bases outside the gene matches: 11. The CDR3 runs 16 residues. The V gene's germline CDR1 is SGHRS and CDR2 YFSETQ. The source of the sample is a study of T cells after posttransplantation cyclophosphamide. Broader study findings: Donor CD8+ memory clones often dominated recipient blood repertoires at later times. Blood and skin or GI T cell repertoires showed limited TRB overlap. TRB clonality was highly associated with recipient CMV seropositivity and reactivation.

Busulfan-fludarabine conditioning, marrow transplant, and cyclophosphamide on days +3 and +4 were administered. This chain links TRBV5-1 with TRBJ1-2; 10 bases line up with TRBD1. Specimen: PBMCs, collected after allogeneic stem cell transplant with posttransplant cyclophosphamide. The clonotype was recovered from a female patient between 35 and 55 years old who received an allogeneic stem cell transplant from a related donor, was CMV-positive, and had no GVHD. Part of the T cell pool may stem from the graft donor. CDR3 sequence: CASSSKALTGGNGYTF. CDR3 bases: TGCGCCAGCAGCTCAAAGGCCTTGACAGGGGGCAATGGCTACACCTTC. Looking up the rest from reference TRBV5-1 and TRBJ1-2 gives the full variable domain: KAGVTQTPRYLIKTRGQQVTLSCSPISGHRSVSWYQQTPGQGLQFLFEYFSETQRNKGNFPGRFSGRQFSNSRSEMNVSTLELGDSALYLCASSSKALTGGNGYTFGSGTRLTVV.